Included here is one T cell receptor (beta chain) sequence, with context. TCRdb keeps only in-frame clones here, not all; method: immunoSEQ multiplex PCR. The data contain 2 million or so clones, approximately 94% of them seen just once; the ten biggest clones take up roughly 1%. Terminally differentiated effector memory CD45RA+ cells were excluded from the naive CD8 cells, which were CD45RO-negative and positively selected for CCR7. This sample was included in a study of shared clonotypes between healthy human individuals. The origin of this receptor is a man between 18 and 29 years old in good health. The sequencing sample was made of naive CD8+ T cells sorted from blood.

DNA for the CDR3: TGTGCCAGCAGCGCTAGGGACGGATACTACGAGCAGTACTTC. It translates to CASSARDGYYEQYF. The V call is TRBV6-1, the J call TRBJ2-7; D possibly matches TRBD1 or TRBD2 (5 bases each). Trimming pared 6 bases from V and 3 bases from J, leaving 15 bases between. There are 14 residues in the CDR3. Germline V gene lookup returns CDR1 MNHNS and CDR2 SASEGT.